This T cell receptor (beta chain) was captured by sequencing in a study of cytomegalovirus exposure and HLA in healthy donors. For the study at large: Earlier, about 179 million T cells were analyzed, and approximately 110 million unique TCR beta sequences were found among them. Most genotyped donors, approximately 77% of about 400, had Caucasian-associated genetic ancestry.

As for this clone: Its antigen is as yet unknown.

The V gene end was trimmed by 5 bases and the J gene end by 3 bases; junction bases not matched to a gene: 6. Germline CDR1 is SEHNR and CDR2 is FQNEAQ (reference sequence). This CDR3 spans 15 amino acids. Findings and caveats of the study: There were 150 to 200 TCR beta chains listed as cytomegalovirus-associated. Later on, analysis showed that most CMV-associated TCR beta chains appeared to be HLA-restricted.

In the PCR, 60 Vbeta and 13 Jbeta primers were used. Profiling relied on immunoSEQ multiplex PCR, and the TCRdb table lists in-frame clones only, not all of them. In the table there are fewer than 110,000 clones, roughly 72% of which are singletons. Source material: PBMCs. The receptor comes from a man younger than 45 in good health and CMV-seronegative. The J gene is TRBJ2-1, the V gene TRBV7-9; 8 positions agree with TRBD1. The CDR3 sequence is CASSPGQGYYNEQFF. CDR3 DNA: TGTGCCAGCAGCCCCGGACAGGGCTACTACAATGAGCAGTTCTTC.